This TCR beta chain was recovered during a study of cytomegalovirus exposure and HLA in healthy donors. Germline V gives CDR1 SGHDT, CDR2 YYEEEE. The V and J ends lost 1 base and 6 bases respectively, with 10 bases between them. This CDR3 spans 13 amino acids. 60 Vbeta and 13 Jbeta primers were used in PCR. The table came from immunoSEQ multiplex PCR; TCRdb's copy has only in-frame clones and leaves some out. The sample comprises 130,000 or so clones, 77% of which are singletons, and approximately 4.5% rests with the top ten. Sequences were obtained from PBMCs. The TCR sequence derives from a male donor in good health and CMV-seropositive. The chain links TRBV5-6 to TRBJ1-2, with D perhaps matching TRBD1 (5 bases). The DNA for the CDR3 is TGTGCCAGCAGCTTGCACGGGGGGGATGGCTACACCTTC. Translated: CASSLHGGDGYTF.